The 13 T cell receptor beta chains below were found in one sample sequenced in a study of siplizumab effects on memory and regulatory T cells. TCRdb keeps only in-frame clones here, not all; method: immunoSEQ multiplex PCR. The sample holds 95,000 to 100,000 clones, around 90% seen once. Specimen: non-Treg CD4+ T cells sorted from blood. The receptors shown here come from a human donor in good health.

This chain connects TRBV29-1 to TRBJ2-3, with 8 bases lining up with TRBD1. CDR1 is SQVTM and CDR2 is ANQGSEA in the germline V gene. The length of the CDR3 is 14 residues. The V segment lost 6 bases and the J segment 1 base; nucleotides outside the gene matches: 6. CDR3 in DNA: TGCAGCGTGGCCACGGACAGGGGCACAGATACGCAGTATTTT. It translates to CSVATDRGTDTQYF.

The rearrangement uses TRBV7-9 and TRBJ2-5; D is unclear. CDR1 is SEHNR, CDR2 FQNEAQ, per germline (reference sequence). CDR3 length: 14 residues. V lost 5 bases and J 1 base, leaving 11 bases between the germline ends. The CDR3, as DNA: TGTGCCAGCAGCCCCTGGGCAGGCCAAGAGACCCAGTACTTC. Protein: CASSPWAGQETQYF.

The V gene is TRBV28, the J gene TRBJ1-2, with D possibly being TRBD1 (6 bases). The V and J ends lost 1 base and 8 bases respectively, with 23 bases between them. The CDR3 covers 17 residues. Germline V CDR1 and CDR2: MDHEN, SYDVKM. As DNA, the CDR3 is TGTGCCAGCAGTTTATCCCAAACGTGGACAGCTCAAGGCGGCTACACCTTC. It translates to CASSLSQTWTAQGGYTF.

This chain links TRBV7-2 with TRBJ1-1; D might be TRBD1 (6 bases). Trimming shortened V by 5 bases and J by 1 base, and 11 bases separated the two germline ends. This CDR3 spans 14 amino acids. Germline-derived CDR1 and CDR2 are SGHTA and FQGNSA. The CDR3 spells CASSKGTTNTEAFF. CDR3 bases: TGTGCCAGCAGCAAGGGGACAACGAACACTGAAGCTTTCTTT.

CDR3 sequence (DNA): TGTGCCAGCAGTGCCGGCAGGGGGCGAGCTTTCTTT. Translating gives CASSAGRGRAFF. The rearrangement joins TRBV25-1 to TRBJ1-1; 8 nucleotides match TRBD1. The CDR3 has 12 amino acids. Germline V gene data show CDR1 as MGHDK and CDR2 as SYGVNS. Trimming cost V 4 bases and J 10 bases; bases outside gene matches: 5.

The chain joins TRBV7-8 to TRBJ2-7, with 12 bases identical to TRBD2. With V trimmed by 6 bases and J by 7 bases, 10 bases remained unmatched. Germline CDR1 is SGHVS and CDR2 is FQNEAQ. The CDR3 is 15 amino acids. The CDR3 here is CASSRRLAGVGEQYF. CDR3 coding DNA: TGTGCCAGCAGTCGGAGACTAGCGGGAGTTGGGGAGCAGTACTTC.

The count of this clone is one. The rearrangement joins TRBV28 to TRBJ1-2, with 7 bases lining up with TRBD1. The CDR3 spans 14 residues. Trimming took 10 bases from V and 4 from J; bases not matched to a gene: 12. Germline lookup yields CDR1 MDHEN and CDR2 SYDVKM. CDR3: CATQGHQGTYGYTF. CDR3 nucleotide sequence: TGTGCCACACAGGGGCACCAGGGGACCTATGGCTACACCTTC.

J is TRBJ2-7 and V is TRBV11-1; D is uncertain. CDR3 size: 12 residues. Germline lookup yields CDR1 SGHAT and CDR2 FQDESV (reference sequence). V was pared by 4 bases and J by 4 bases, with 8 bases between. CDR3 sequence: CASSSSLYEQYF. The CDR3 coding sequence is TGTGCCAGCAGCTCTTCTTTGTACGAGCAGTACTTC.

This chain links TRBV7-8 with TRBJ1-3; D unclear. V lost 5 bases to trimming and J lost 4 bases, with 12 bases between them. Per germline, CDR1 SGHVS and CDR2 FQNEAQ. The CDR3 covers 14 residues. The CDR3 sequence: CASSPVLNGNTIYF. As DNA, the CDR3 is TGTGCCAGCAGCCCGGTACTAAACGGAAACACCATATATTTT.

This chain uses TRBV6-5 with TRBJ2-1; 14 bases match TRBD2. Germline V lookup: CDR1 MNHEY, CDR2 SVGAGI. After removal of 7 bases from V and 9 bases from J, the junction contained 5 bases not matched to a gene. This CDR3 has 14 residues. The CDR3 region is CASTSGLAGGEQFF. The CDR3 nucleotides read TGTGCCAGCACTTCCGGACTAGCGGGAGGTGAGCAGTTCTTC.

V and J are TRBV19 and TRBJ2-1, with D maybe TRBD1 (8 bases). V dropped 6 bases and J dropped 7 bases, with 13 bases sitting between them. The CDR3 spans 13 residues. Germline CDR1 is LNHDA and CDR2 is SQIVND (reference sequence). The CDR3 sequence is CASSGQGGNEQFF. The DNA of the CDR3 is TGTGCCAGTAGCGGACAGGGAGGGAATGAGCAGTTCTTC.

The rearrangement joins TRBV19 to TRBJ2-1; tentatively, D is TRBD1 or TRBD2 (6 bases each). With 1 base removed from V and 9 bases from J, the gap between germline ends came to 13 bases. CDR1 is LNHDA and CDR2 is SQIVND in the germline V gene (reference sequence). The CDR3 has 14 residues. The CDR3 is CASSIVGGGGEQFF. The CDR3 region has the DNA TGTGCCAGTAGTATAGTGGGTGGAGGGGGTGAGCAGTTCTTC.

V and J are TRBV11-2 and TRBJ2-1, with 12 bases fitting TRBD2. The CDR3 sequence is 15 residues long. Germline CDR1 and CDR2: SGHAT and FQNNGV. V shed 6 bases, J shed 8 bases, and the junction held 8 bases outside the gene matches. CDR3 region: CASRQTSGSIYEQFF. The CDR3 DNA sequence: TGTGCCAGCAGGCAGACTAGCGGGAGTATATATGAGCAGTTCTTC.